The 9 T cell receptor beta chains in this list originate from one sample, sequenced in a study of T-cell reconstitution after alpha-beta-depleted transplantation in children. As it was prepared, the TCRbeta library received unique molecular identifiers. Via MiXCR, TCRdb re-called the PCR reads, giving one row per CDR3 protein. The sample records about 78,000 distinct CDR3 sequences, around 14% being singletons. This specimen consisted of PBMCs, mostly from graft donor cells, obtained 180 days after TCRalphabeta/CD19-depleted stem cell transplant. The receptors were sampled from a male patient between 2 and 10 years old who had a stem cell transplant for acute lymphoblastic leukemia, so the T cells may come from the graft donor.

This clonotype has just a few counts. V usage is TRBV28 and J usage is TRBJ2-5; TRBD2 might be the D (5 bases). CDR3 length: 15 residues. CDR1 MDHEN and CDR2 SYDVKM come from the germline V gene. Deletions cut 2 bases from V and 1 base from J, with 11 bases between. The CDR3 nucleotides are TGTGCCAGCAGTTTACCCGGACTGTTCCAAGAGACCCAGTACTTC. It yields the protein CASSLPGLFQETQYF.

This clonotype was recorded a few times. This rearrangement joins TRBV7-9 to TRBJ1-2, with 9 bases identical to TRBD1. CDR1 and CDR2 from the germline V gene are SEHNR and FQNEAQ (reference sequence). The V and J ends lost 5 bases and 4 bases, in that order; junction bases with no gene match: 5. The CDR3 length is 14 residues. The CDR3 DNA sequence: TGTGCCAGCAGCCCAGGGGGACAGGGCTATGGCTACACCTTC. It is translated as CASSPGGQGYGYTF. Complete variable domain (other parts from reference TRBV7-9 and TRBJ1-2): DTGVSQNPRHKITKRGQNVTFRCDPISEHNRLYWYRQTLGQGPEFLTYFQNEAQLEKSRLLSDRFSAERPKGSFSTLEIQRTEQGDSAMYLCASSPGGQGYGYTFGSGTRLTVV.

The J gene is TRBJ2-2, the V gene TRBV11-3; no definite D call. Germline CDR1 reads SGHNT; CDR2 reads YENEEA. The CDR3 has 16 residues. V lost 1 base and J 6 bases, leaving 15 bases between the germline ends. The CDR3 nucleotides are TGTGCCAGCAGCTTAGGGGCAGGAAAGGAGCCCGGGGAGCTGTTTTTT. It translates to CASSLGAGKEPGELFF.

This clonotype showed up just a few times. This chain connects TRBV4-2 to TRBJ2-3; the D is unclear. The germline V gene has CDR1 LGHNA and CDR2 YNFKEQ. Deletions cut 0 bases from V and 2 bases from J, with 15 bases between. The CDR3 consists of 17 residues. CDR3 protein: CASSQEWSVWNTDTQYF. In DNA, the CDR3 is TGTGCCAGCAGCCAAGAATGGAGCGTATGGAACACAGATACGCAGTATTTT.

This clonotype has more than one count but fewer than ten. DNA of the CDR3: TGTGCCAGCAGTACCTGGCGGACCGATAGGAACACCGGGGAGCTGTTTTTT. Its translation: CASSTWRTDRNTGELFF. The chain joins TRBV6-1 to TRBJ2-2; D remains unclear. The CDR3 totals 17 residues. The germline V and J ends were trimmed by 5 bases and 1 base, with 17 bases remaining between them. Germline values: CDR1 MNHNS, CDR2 SASEGT.

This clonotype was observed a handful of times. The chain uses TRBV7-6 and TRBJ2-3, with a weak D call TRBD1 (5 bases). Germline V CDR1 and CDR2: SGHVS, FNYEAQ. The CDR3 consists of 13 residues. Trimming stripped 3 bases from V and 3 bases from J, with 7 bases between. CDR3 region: CASSFQGTDTQYF. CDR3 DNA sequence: TGTGCCAGCAGCTTTCAGGGAACAGATACGCAGTATTTT.

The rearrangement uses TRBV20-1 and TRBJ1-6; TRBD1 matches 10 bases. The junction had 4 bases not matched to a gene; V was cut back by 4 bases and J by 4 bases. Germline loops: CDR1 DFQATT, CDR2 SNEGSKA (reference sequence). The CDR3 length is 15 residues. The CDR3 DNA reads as TGCAGTGCTACTCGGACAGGGGGTTATAATTCACCCCTCCACTTT. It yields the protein CSATRTGGYNSPLHF.

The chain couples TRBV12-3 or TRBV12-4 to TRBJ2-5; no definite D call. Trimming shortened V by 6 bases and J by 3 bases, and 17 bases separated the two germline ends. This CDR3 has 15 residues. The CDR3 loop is CASSRPWVVEETQYF. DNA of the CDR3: TGTGCCAGCAGCCGGCCTTGGGTGGTGGAAGAGACCCAGTACTTC.

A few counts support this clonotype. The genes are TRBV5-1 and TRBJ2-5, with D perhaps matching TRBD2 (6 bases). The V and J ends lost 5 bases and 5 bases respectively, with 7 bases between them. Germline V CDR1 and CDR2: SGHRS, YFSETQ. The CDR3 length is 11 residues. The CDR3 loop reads CASRGGETQYF. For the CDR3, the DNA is TGCGCCAGCAGGGGAGGCGAGACCCAGTACTTC.